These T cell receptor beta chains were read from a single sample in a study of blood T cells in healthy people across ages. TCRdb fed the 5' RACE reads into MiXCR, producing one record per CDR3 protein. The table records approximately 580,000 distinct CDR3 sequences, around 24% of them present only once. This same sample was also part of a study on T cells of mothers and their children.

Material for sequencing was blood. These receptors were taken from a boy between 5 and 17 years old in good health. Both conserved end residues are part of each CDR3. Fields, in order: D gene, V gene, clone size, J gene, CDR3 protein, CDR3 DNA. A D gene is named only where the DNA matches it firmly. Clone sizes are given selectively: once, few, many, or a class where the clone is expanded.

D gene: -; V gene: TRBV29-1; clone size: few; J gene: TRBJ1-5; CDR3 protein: CSVGRSGRRGNQPQHF; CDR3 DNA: TGCAGCGTGGGGCGGTCAGGACGACGTGGCAATCAGCCCCAGCATTTT
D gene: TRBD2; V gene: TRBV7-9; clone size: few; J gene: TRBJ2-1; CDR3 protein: CASSSELAGGYNGQFF; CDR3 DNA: TGTGCCAGCAGCTCGGAACTAGCGGGGGGCTACAATGGGCAGTTCTTC
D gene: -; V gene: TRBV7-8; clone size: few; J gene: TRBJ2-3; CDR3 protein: CASSLAGVYRTDTQYF; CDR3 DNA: TGTGCCAGCAGCTTAGCTGGAGTTTATCGCACAGATACGCAGTATTTT
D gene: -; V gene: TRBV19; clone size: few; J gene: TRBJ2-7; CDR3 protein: CASSQSGYGEQYF; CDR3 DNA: TGTGCCAGTAGTCAGTCGGGATATGGCGAGCAGTACTTC
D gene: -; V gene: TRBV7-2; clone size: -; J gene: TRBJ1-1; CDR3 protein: CASSRGIGNTEAFF; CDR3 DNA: TGTGCCAGCAGCCGAGGGATTGGGAACACTGAAGCTTTCTTT
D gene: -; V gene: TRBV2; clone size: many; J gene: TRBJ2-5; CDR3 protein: CASSIETQYF; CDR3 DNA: TGTGCCAGCAGCATTGAGACCCAGTACTTC
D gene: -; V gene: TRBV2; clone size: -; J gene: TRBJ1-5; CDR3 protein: CASSAGQPRGPQHF; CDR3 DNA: TGTGCCAGCAGTGCGGGGCAGCCACGGGGGCCCCAGCATTTT
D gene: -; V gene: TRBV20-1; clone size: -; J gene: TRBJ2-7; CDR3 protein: CSARAQGLGNEQYF; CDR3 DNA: TGCAGTGCTAGAGCACAGGGATTGGGCAACGAGCAGTACTTC
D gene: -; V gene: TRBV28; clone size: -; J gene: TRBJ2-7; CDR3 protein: CASTQAYYRNSYEQYF; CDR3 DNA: TGTGCCAGCACTCAAGCCTATTACCGAAATTCCTACGAGCAGTACTTC
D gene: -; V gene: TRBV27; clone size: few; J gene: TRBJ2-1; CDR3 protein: CASSSLSSAGEQFF; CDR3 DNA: TGTGCCAGCAGTTCCCTTTCTAGCGCAGGTGAGCAGTTCTTC
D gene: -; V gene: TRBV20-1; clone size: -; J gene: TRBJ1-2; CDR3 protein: CSARDRGSLYGYTF; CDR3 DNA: TGCAGTGCTAGAGATCGGGGGAGTCTCTATGGCTACACCTTC
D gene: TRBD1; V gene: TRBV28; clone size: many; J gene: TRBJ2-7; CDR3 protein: CASRPRGWVSYEQYF; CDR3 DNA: TGTGCCAGCAGACCCAGGGGGTGGGTTTCCTACGAGCAGTACTTC
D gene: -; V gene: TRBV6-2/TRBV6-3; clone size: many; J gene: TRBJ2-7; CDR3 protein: CASSYVGYEQYF; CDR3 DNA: TGTGCCAGCAGTTACGTCGGCTACGAGCAGTACTTC
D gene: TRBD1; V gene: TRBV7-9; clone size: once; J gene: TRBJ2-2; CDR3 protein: CASSQGGTGGTGELFF; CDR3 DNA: TGTGCCAGCAGCCAAGGCGGGACAGGGGGCACCGGGGAGCTGTTTTTT
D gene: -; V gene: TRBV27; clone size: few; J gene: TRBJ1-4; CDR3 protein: CASSLLPGVRKLFF; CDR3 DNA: TGTGCCAGCAGTTTATTACCCGGTGTCAGAAAACTGTTTTTT
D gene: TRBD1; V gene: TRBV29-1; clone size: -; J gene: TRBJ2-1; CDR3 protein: CSALDRAGYNEQFF; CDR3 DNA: TGCAGCGCTCTTGACAGGGCTGGGTACAATGAGCAGTTCTTC
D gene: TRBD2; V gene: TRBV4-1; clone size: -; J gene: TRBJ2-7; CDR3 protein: CASSQPTSGRREQYF; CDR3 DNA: TGCGCCAGCAGCCAACCTACTAGCGGGAGACGCGAGCAGTACTTC
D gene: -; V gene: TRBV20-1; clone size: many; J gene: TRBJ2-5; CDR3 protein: CSANIGPLQETQYF; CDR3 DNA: TGCAGTGCCAACATCGGGCCTCTACAAGAGACCCAGTACTTC
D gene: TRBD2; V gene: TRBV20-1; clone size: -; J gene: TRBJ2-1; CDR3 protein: CSALAGLRNEQFF; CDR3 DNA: TGCAGTGCCCTAGCGGGGCTAAGGAATGAGCAGTTCTTC
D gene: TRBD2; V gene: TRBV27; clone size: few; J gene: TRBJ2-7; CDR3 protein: CASSLLAGGFEQYF; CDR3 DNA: TGTGCCAGCAGTTTATTAGCGGGAGGTTTCGAGCAGTACTTC
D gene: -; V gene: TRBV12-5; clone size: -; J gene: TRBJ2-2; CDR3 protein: CASGLATGNTGELFF; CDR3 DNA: TGTGCTAGTGGTTTGGCGACAGGGAACACCGGGGAGCTGTTTTTT
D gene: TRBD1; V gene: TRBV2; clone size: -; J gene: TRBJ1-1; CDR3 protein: CASSVGQGARGTNTEAFF; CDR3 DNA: TGTGCCAGCAGTGTGGGACAGGGGGCGAGGGGAACGAACACTGAAGCTTTCTTT
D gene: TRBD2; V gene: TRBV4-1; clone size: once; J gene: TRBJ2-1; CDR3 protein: CASSQVGLAGGVGSNEQFF; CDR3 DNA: TGCGCCAGCAGCCAAGTAGGTCTAGCGGGAGGGGTTGGCTCTAATGAGCAGTTCTTC
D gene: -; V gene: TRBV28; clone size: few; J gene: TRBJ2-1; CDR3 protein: CASSLWSVSYNEQFF; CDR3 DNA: TGTGCCAGCAGTTTATGGAGCGTGTCCTACAATGAGCAGTTCTTC
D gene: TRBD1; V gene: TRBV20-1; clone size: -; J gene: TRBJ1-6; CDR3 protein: CSVFDRGDSNSPLHF; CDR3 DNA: TGCAGTGTGTTCGACAGGGGGGACTCCAATTCACCCCTCCACTTT
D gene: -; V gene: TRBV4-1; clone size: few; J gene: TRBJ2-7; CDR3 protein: CASSQDWRELYEQYF; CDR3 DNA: TGCGCCAGCAGCCAAGATTGGAGGGAGTTATATGAGCAGTACTTC
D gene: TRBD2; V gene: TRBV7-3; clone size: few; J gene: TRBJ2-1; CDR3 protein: CASSLGGGRGYEQFF; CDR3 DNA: TGTGCCAGCAGCTTAGGGGGCGGGAGGGGCTATGAGCAGTTCTTC
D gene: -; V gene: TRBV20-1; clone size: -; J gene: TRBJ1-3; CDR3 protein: CSAKGGGNTIYF; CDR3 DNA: TGCAGTGCTAAGGGTGGGGGAAACACCATATATTTT
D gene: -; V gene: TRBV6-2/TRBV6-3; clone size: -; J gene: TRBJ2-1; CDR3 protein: CASSYDWASEQFF; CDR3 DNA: TGTGCCAGCAGTTACGATTGGGCGAGTGAGCAGTTCTTC
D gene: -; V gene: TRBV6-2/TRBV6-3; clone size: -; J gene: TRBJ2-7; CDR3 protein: CASSYTISEGSTEQYF; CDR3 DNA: TGTGCCAGCAGTTACACAATCTCGGAAGGCTCCACCGAGCAGTACTTC
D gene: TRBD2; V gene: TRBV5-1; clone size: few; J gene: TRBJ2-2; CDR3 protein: CASSLISGMDTGELFF; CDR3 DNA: TGCGCCAGCAGCTTGATTAGCGGGATGGACACCGGGGAGCTGTTTTTT
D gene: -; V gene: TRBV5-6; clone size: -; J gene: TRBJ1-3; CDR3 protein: CVSSGGAFSGNTIYF; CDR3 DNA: TGTGTCAGCAGCGGCGGAGCCTTCTCTGGAAACACCATATATTTT
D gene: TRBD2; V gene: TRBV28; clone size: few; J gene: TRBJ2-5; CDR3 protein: CASSSAGGLRETQYF; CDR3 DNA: TGTGCCAGCAGTAGTGCGGGAGGCCTCAGAGAGACCCAGTACTTC
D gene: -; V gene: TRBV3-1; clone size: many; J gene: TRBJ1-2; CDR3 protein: CASSQAGSHYGYTF; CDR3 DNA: TGTGCCAGCAGCCAAGCGGGCAGCCACTATGGCTACACCTTC
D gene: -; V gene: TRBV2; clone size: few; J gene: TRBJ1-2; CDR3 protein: CANLLGYGYTF; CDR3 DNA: TGTGCCAACCTCCTCGGCTATGGCTACACCTTC
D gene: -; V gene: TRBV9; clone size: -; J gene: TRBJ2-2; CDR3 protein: CASSDPPTSTGELFF; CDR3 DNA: TGTGCCAGCAGCGACCCCCCGACTAGCACCGGGGAGCTGTTTTTT
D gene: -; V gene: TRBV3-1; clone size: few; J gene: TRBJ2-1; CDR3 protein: CASSSPETGGEQFF; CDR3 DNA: TGTGCCAGCAGCTCCCCCGAGACCGGCGGTGAGCAGTTCTTC
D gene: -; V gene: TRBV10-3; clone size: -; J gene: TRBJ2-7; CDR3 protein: CAISDHDSYEQYF; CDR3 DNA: TGTGCCATCAGTGACCACGACTCCTACGAGCAGTACTTC
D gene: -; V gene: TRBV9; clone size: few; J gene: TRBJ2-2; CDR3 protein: CASSVSLLGTGELFF; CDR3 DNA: TGTGCCAGCAGCGTTTCCCTATTGGGGACCGGGGAGCTGTTTTTT
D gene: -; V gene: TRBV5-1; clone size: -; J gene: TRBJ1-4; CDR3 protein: CASSPRATNEELFF; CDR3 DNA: TGCGCCAGCAGCCCCCGAGCAACTAATGAAGAACTGTTTTTT
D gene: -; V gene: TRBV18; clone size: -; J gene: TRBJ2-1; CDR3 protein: CASSQRTGINDNEQFF; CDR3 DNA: TGTGCCAGCTCACAAAGAACCGGGATCAACGACAATGAGCAGTTCTTC
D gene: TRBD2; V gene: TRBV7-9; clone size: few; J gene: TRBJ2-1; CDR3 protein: CASSLETGGHNEQFF; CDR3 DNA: TGTGCCAGCAGCTTAGAAACGGGGGGTCACAATGAGCAGTTCTTC
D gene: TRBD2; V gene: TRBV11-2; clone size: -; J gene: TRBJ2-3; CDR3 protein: CASSLVGSGDTQYF; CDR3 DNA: TGTGCCAGCAGCTTAGTTGGTAGCGGGGATACGCAGTATTTT
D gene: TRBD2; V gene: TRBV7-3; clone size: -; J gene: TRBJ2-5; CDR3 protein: CASSPGLAGVVGETQYF; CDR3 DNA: TGTGCCAGCAGCCCCGGACTAGCGGGGGTTGTTGGAGAGACCCAGTACTTC
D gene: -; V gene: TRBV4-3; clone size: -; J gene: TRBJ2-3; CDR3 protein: CASSQELREGTDTQYF; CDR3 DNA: TGCGCCAGCAGCCAAGAGCTTAGGGAGGGCACAGATACGCAGTATTTT
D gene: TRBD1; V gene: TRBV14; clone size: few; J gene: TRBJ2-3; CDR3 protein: CAGSQQGYTQYF; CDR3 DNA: TGTGCCGGCAGCCAACAGGGGTATACGCAGTATTTT
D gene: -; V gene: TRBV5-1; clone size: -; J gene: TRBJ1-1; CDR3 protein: CASSSRGVEAFF; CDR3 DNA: TGCGCCAGCAGCTCTAGGGGCGTAGAAGCTTTCTTT
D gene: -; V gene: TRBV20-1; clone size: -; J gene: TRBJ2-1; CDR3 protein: CSALFAGSAMNEQFF; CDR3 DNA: TGCAGTGCTCTTTTCGCGGGGAGCGCGATGAATGAGCAGTTCTTC
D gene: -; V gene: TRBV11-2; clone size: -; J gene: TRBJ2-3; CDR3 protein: CASRPMLDTQYF; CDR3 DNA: TGTGCCAGCAGACCCATGTTAGATACGCAGTATTTT
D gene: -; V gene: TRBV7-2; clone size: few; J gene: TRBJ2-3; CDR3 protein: CASSLASGLGDTQYF; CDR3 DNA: TGTGCCAGCAGCTTAGCTAGCGGCTTGGGGGATACGCAGTATTTT
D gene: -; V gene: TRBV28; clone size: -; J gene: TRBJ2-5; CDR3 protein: CASTDSGEETQYF; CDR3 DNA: TGTGCCAGCACCGATAGCGGAGAAGAGACCCAGTACTTC
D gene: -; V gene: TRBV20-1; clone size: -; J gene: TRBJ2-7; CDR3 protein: CSARDPTRSGSYEQYF; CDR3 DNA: TGCAGTGCTAGAGATCCGACGCGGAGCGGATCCTACGAGCAGTACTTC
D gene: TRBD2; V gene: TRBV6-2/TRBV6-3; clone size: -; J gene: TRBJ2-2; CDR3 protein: CASSPPGLAVTGELFF; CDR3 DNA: TGTGCCAGCAGCCCCCCGGGACTAGCGGTCACCGGGGAGCTGTTTTTT
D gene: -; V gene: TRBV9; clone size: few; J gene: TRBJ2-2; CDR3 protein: CASTEEGGIPTGELFF; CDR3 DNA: TGTGCCAGCACAGAAGAGGGTGGAATTCCCACCGGGGAGCTGTTTTTT
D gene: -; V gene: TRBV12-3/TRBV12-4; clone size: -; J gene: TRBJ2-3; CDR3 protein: CASSFSSRSWADTQYF; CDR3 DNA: TGTGCCAGCAGTTTTTCATCTCGAAGTTGGGCAGATACGCAGTATTTT
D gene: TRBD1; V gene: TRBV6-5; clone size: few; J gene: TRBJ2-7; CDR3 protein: CATRDRGNEQYF; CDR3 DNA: TGTGCCACACGGGACAGGGGTAACGAGCAGTACTTC
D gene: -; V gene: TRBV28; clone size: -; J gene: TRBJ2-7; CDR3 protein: CASRSGRGEQYF; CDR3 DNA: TGTGCCAGCAGGTCTGGACGAGGCGAGCAGTACTTC
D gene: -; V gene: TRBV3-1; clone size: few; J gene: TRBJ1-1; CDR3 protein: CASSQEVTEAFF; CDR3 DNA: TGTGCCAGCAGCCAAGAGGTTACCGAAGCTTTCTTT
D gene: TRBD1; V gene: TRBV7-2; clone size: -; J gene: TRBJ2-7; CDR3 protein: CASSLNLRTGNYEQYF; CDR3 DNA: TGTGCCAGCAGCTTAAATTTACGGACAGGGAACTACGAGCAGTACTTC